These 15 T cell receptor beta chains were all obtained from the same sample, sequenced in a study of T cell repertoires in cytomegalovirus infection. TCRdb fed the reads into MiXCR, producing one record per CDR3 protein. In the table there are 250,000 to 300,000 distinct CDR3 sequences, about 26% of which are singletons. Sequencing was performed on PBMCs. All receptors derive from a human donor in good health (CMV status not recorded). Some clones in this sample may be carry-over from other donors' samples.

The chain recombines TRBV6-6 with TRBJ1-1; weak D call: TRBD1 (6 bases). V was pared by 3 bases and J by 1 base, with 12 bases between. Looked up from germline, CDR1 is MNHNY and CDR2 is SVGAGI (reference sequence). This CDR3 has 15 residues. The CDR3 nucleotides read TGTGCCAGCAGTTATGGGGGGCAAGGGAACACTGAAGCTTTCTTT. It is translated as CASSYGGQGNTEAFF.

This clonotype has only a few counts. V usage is TRBV19 and J usage is TRBJ2-4; a possible D gene is TRBD2 (6 bases). Germline CDR1 is LNHDA and CDR2 is SQIVND (reference sequence). Between the trimmed V and J ends, which lost 6 bases and 5 bases, there was a span of 14 bases. This CDR3 has 14 amino acids. CDR3 region: CASSPGTYENIQYF. The CDR3, as DNA: TGTGCCAGTAGCCCCGGGACTTACGAAAACATTCAGTACTTC.

This clonotype has just a few counts. CDR3 in DNA: TGTGCCAGCAGTCTACAGGGCTCTGGGGCCAACGTCCTGACTTTC. Protein product: CASSLQGSGANVLTF. The chain uses TRBV28 and TRBJ2-6, with D perhaps TRBD1 (6 bases). The CDR3 totals 15 residues. CDR1 is MDHEN and CDR2 is SYDVKM in the germline V gene. Trimming pared 5 bases from V and 0 bases from J, leaving 8 bases between.

This clonotype has just a few counts. The chain is built from TRBV7-9 and TRBJ1-4, with D unresolved. The CDR3 spans 14 residues. V lost 5 bases to trimming and J lost 0 bases, with 7 bases between them. Germline assignment: CDR1 SEHNR and CDR2 FQNEAQ (reference sequence). CDR3 amino acids: CASSIRSTNEKLFF. The CDR3, as DNA: TGTGCCAGCAGCATCAGATCAACTAATGAAAAACTGTTTTTT.

There are a few counts of this clonotype. The rearrangement joins TRBV28 to TRBJ1-1, with D hard to call. Germline V CDR1 and CDR2: MDHEN, SYDVKM. The CDR3 has 14 residues. V was cut by 0 bases and J by 1 base, with 6 bases left in between. CDR3 residues: CASSLWDGNTEAFF. CDR3 DNA: TGTGCCAGCAGTTTATGGGACGGGAACACTGAAGCTTTCTTT.

This clonotype turned up a few times. The chain joins TRBV11-3 to TRBJ1-1; tentatively, D is TRBD1 (5 bases). Germline V CDR1 and CDR2: SGHNT, YENEEA. The CDR3 extends over 14 amino acids. Trimming took off 5 bases at V and 1 base at J, with 11 bases between the two ends. The CDR3 sequence is CASSDGGGNTEAFF. The CDR3 DNA is TGTGCCAGCAGCGACGGGGGGGGGAACACTGAAGCTTTCTTT.

V and J are TRBV29-1 and TRBJ1-5; D gene uncertain. Trimming cost V 5 bases and J 0 bases, with 5 bases left between them. In germline, CDR1 is SQVTM, CDR2 ANQGSEA. The CDR3 extends over 12 amino acids. The DNA for the CDR3 is TGCAGCGTTACAGATAGCAATCAGCCCCAGCATTTT. Its protein is CSVTDSNQPQHF.

This chain uses TRBV11-2 with TRBJ2-1; D is undetermined. The germline CDR1 and CDR2 sequences are SGHAT and FQNNGV. V shed 5 bases and J shed 9 bases, with 11 bases lying between them. The CDR3 extends over 12 amino acids. The CDR3 spells CASSQIAVEQFF. The CDR3 DNA is TGTGCCAGCAGCCAAATAGCAGTTGAGCAGTTCTTC.

This rearrangement joins TRBV7-2 to TRBJ2-3; TRBD1 matches 8 bases. V lost 0 bases to trimming and J lost 2 bases; unmatched junction nucleotides: 1. Germline CDR1 is SGHTA and CDR2 is FQGNSA. The CDR3 covers 15 residues. The DNA of the CDR3 is TGTGCCAGCAGCTTAGCGACAGGGGCCACAGATACGCAGTATTTT. Translating gives CASSLATGATDTQYF.

This clonotype appeared a few times. The chain couples TRBV7-6 to TRBJ2-3; TRBD1 might be the D (6 bases). V was pared by 2 bases and J by 1 base, with 13 bases between. This CDR3 is built from 16 residues. CDR1 is SGHVS, CDR2 FNYEAQ, per germline. This CDR3 is CASSLRQEYRTDTQYF. CDR3 nucleotides: TGTGCCAGCAGCTTACGACAGGAGTATCGCACAGATACGCAGTATTTT.

J is TRBJ2-1 and V is TRBV12-3 or TRBV12-4; 8 nucleotides match TRBD2. V dropped 4 bases and J dropped 5; count of bases not matched to a gene: 16. This CDR3 comprises 18 residues. CDR3 protein: CASSSPLAGWASNNEQFF. The DNA of the CDR3 is TGTGCCAGCAGTTCGCCCTTAGCGGGGTGGGCCAGTAACAATGAGCAGTTCTTC.

This clonotype was seen once. The chain couples TRBV20-1 to TRBJ2-3; D gene uncertain. This CDR3 contains 15 residues. With 6 bases removed from V and 2 bases from J, the gap between germline ends came to 18 bases. The V gene's germline CDR1 is DFQATT and CDR2 SNEGSKA (reference sequence). The CDR3 loop reads CSATGVASDTDTQYF. CDR3 DNA sequence: TGCAGTGCAACCGGTGTGGCGAGCGACACAGATACGCAGTATTTT.

At least ten counts were recorded for this clonotype. The V call is TRBV7-2, the J call TRBJ2-3, with 11 positions matching TRBD2. Germline assignment: CDR1 SGHTA and CDR2 FQGNSA. The CDR3 has 15 residues. V dropped 5 bases and J dropped 5; count of bases not matched to a gene: 6. CDR3 in amino acids: CASSPLAGGLDTQYF. The DNA for the CDR3 is TGTGCCAGCAGCCCCTTAGCGGGGGGGCTAGATACGCAGTATTTT.

In this sample, this clonotype is medium-sized. This chain uses TRBV28 with TRBJ2-7; 7 bases map to TRBD1. CDR3 length equals 15 residues. Germline CDR1 reads MDHEN; CDR2 reads SYDVKM. The J segment lost 3 bases and the V segment lost 3 bases, leaving 8 bases of the junction unmatched. DNA for the CDR3: TGTGCCAGCAGTTTCTCCCACAGGGGTGACTACGAGCAGTACTTC. Its protein is CASSFSHRGDYEQYF.

This clonotype was detected many times. This chain joins TRBV7-2 and TRBJ2-5; D unclear. Germline assignment: CDR1 SGHTA and CDR2 FQGNSA. The CDR3 is 15 amino acids. V was cut by 5 bases and J by 4 bases, with 17 bases left in between. The chain's CDR3 is CASSVRGESRETQYF. CDR3 nucleotides: TGTGCCAGCAGCGTAAGAGGCGAGTCGCGAGAGACCCAGTACTTC.